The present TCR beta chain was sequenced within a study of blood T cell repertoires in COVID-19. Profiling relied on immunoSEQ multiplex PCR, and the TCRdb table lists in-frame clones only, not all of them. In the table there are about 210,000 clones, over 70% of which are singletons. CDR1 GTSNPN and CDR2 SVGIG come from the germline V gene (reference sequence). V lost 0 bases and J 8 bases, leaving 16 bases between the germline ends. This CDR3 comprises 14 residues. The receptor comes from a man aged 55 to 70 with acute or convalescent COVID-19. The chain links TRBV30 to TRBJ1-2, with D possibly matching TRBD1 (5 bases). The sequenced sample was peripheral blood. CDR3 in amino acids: CAWSVWGVGSGYTF. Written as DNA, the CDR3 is TGTGCCTGGAGTGTGTGGGGGGTCGGGTCAGGCTACACCTTC.